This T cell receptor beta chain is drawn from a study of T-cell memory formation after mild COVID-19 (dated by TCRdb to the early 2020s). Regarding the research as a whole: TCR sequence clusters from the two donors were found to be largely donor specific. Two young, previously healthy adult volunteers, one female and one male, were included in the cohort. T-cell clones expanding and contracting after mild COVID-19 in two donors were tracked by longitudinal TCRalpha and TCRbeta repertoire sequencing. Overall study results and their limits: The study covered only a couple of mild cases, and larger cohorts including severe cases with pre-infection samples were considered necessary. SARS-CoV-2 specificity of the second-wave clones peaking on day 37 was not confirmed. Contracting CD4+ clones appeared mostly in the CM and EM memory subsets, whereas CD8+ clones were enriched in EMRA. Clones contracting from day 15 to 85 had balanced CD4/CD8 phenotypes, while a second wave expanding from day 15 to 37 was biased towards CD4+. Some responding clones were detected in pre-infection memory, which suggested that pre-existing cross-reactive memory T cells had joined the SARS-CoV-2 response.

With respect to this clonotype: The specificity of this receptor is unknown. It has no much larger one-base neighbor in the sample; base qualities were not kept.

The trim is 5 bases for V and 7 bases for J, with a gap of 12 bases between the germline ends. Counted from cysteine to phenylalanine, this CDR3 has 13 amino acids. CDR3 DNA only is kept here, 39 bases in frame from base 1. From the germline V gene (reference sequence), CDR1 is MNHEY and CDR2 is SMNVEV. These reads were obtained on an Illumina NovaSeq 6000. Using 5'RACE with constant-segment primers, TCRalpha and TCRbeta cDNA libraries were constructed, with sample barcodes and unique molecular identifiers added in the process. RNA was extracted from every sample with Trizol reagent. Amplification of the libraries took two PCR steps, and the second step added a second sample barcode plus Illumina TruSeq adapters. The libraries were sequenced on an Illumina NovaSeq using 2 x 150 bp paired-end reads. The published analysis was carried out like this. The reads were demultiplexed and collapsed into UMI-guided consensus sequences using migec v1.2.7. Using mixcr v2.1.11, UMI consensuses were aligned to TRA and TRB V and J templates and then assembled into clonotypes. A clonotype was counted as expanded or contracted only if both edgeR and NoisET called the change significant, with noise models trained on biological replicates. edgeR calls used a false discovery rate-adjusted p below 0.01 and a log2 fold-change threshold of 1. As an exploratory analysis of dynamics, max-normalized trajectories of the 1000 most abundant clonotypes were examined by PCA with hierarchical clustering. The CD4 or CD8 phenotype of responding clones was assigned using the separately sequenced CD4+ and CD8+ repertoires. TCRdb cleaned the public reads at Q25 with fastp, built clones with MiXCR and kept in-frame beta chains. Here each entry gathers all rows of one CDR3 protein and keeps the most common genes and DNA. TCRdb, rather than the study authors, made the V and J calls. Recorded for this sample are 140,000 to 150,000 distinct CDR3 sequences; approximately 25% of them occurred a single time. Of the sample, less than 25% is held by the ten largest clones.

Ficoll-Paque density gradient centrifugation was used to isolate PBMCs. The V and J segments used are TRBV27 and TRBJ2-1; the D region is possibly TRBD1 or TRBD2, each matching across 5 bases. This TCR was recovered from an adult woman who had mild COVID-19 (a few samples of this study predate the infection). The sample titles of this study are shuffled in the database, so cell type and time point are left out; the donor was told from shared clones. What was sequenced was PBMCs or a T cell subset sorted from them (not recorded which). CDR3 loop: CASSPGPVNEQFF. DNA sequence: TGTGCCAGCAGTCCGGGACCGGTAAATGAGCAGTTCTTC.